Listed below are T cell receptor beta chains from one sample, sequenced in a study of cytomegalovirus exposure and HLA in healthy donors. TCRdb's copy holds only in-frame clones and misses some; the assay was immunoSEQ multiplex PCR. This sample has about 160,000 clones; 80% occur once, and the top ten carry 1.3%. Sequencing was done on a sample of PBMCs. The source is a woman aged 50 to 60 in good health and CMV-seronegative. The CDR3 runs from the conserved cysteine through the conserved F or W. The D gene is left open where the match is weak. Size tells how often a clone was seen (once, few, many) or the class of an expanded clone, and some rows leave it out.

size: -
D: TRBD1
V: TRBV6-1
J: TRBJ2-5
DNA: TGTGCCAGCAGCAAAACAGGGGGGTGGGAGACCCAGTACTTC
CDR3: CASSKTGGWETQYF

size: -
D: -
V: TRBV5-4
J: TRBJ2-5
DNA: TGTGCCAGCAGCTGGGCGGGATTCGGGACCCAGTACTTC
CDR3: CASSWAGFGTQYF

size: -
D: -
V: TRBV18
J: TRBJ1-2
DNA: TGTGCCAGCTCACCAACCTCAGGGCGTAACTATGGCTACACCTTC
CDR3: CASSPTSGRNYGYTF

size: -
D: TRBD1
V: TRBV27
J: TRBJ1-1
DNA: TGTGCCAGCAGTCCCCTTGGGACAGTGAACACTGAAGCTTTCTTT
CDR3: CASSPLGTVNTEAFF

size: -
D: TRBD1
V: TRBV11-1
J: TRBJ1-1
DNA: TGTGCCAGCAGCAACCAACGGGACAGGGCAGCCATCCTCAACACTGAAGCTTTCTTT
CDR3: CASSNQRDRAAILNTEAFF

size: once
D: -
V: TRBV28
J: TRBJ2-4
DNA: TGTGCCAGCAGTATTACCCGACTAGGGGGACAGAAAAACATTCAGTACTTC
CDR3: CASSITRLGGQKNIQYF

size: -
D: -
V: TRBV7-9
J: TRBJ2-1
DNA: TGTGCCAGCAGCTCCCTCGGGGATTTCGGTGAGCAGTTCTTC
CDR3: CASSSLGDFGEQFF

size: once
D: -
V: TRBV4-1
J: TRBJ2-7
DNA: TGCGCCAGCAGCCAGCCGACTAGTTCCTACGAGCAGTACTTC
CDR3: CASSQPTSSYEQYF

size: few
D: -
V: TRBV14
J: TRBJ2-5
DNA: TGTGCCAGCAGACTTTCGGGAGAGACCCAGTACTTC
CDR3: CASRLSGETQYF

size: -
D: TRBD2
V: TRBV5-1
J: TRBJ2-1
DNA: TGCGCCAGCAGCTTGGCCAGGGTGCATCCAGCGGGGGGGCTGGGTGAGCAGTTCTTC
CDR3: CASSLARVHPAGGLGEQFF

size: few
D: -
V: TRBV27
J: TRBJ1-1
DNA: TGTGCCAGCAGCATCTACGTGAACACTGAAGCTTTCTTT
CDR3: CASSIYVNTEAFF

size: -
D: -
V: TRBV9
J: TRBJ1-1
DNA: TGTGCCAGCAGCGTAGTAGGGGGGGTCACTGAAGCTTTCTTT
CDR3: CASSVVGGVTEAFF

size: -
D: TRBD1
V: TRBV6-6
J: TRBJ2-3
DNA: TGTGCCAGCAGATTGACAGGGGGGACAGATACGCAGTATTTT
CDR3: CASRLTGGTDTQYF

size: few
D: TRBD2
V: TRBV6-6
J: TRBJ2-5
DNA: TGTGCCAGCAGTTACCTACGGGGGGTCAAGGGGGAGACCCAGTACTTC
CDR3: CASSYLRGVKGETQYF

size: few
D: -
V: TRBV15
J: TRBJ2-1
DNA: TGTGCCACCAGCAGAGCTTACAATGAGCAGTTCTTC
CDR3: CATSRAYNEQFF

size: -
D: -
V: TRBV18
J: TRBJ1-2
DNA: TGTGCCAGCTCACCAACAGGGACCCACTATGGCTACACCTTC
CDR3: CASSPTGTHYGYTF

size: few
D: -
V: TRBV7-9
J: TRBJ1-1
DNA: TGTGCCAGCAGCCGGCGAAATGGAGGGCCTGAAGCTTTCTTT
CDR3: CASSRRNGGPEAFF

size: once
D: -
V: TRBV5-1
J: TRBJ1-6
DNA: TGCGCCAGCAGCTTGCCGGGAAATTCACCCCTCCACTTT
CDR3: CASSLPGNSPLHF

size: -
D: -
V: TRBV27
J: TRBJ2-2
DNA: TGTGCCAGCACCCTAGGATCCGGGGAGCTGTTTTTT
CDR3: CASTLGSGELFF

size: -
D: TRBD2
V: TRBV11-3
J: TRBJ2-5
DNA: TGTGCCAGCAGCCTGAGGACTAGCGGGGGACAAGAGACCCAGTACTTC
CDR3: CASSLRTSGGQETQYF

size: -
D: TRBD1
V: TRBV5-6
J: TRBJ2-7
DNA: TGTGCCAGCACCCGACAGGGGGGGCAATCCTACGAGCAGTACTTC
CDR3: CASTRQGGQSYEQYF

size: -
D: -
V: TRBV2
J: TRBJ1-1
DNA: TGTGCCAGCACTAGCCAGTTCAACACTGAAGCTTTCTTT
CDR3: CASTSQFNTEAFF

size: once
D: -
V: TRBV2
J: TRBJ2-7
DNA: TGTGCCAGCAGTGTGGCAGGATACGAGCAGTACTTC
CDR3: CASSVAGYEQYF

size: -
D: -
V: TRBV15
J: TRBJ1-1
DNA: TGTGCCACCAGCAGAGTATACACTGAAGCTTTCTTT
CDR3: CATSRVYTEAFF

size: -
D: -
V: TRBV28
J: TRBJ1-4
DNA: TGTGCCAGCAGTTCTATCATCACTTGGACAGCAACTAATGAAAAACTGTTTTTT
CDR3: CASSSIITWTATNEKLFF

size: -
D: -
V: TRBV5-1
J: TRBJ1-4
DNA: TGCGCCAGCAGCTTGCAGACAGATCATAATGAAAAACTGTTTTTT
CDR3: CASSLQTDHNEKLFF

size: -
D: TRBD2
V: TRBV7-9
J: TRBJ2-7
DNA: TGTGCCAGCAGCTTGGGGACTAGCGGGTCCTACGAGCAGTACTTC
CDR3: CASSLGTSGSYEQYF

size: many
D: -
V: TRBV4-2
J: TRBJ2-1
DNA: TGTGCCAGCAGCCAAGACTACGACTCCTACAATGAGCAGTTCTTC
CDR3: CASSQDYDSYNEQFF

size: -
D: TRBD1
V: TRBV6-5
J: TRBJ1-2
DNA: TGTGCCAGCAGTTATACAAAGCGGACAGGAAACTATGGCTACACCTTC
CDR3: CASSYTKRTGNYGYTF

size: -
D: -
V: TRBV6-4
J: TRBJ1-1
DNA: TGTGCCAGCAGTGACTCGGACAGAAGCACTGAAGCTTTCTTT
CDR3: CASSDSDRSTEAFF

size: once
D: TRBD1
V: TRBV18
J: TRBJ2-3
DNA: TGTGCCAGCTCACCGGGACAGGGGGCAGATACGCAGTATTTT
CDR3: CASSPGQGADTQYF

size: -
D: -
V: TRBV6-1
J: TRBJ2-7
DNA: TGTGCCAGCAGAGCGGACAGTGCCAATTACGAGCAGTACTTC
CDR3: CASRADSANYEQYF

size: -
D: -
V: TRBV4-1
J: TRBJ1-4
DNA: TGCGCCAGCAGCCAAGGATTCCAGGCAGGGGACAATCAAAAACTGTTTTTT
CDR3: CASSQGFQAGDNQKLFF

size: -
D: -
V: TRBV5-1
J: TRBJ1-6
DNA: TGCGCCAGCAGCATATCGACTAACTCCTATAATTCACCCCTCCACTTT
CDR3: CASSISTNSYNSPLHF

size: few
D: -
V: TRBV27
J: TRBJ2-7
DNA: TGTGCCAGCAGTTCGATGGCAGGGGATCAGCAGTACTTC
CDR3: CASSSMAGDQQYF

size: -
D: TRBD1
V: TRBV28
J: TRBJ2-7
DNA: TGTGCCAGCAGTGGAAACGACAGGGGAAGCTACGAGCAGTACTTC
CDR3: CASSGNDRGSYEQYF

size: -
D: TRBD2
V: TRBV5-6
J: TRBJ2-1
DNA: TGTGCCAGCAGCTTAGGTCTAGCGGGAGGGCAGTTCTTC
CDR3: CASSLGLAGGQFF

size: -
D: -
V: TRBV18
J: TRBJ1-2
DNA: TGTGCCAGCTCACCAGGTACAGGCCAAGCTAACTATGGCTACACCTTC
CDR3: CASSPGTGQANYGYTF

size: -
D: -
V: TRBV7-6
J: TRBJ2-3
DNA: TGTGCCAGCAAACCGAGGGGGGGTACAGATACGCAGTATTTT
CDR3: CASKPRGGTDTQYF

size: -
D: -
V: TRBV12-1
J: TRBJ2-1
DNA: TGTGCCAGCAGCTTCCGGACAGGGGAAAGAAATGAGCAGTTCTTC
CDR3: CASSFRTGERNEQFF

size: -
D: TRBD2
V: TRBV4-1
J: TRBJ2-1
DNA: TGCGCCAGCAGCCACCAACTAGCGCGCTCCTACAATGAGCAGTTCTTC
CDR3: CASSHQLARSYNEQFF

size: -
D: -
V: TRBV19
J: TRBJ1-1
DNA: TGTGCCAGTAGTATTGTCTCGGACACTGAAGCTTTCTTT
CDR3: CASSIVSDTEAFF

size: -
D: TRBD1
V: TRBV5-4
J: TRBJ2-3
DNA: TGTGCCAGCAGCTTGAGGGGGCCAGATACGCAGTATTTT
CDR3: CASSLRGPDTQYF

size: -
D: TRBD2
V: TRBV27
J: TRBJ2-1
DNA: TGTGCCAGCAGTTTCGGGACTAGCGGGATCAAGGGGACCTACAATGAGCAGTTCTTC
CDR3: CASSFGTSGIKGTYNEQFF

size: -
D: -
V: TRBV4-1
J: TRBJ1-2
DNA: TGCGCCAGCAGCAGTACAGGGCTGGTGGACTATGGCTACACCTTC
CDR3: CASSSTGLVDYGYTF

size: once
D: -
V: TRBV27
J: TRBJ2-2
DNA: TGTGCCAGCAGTCTTACTCGGAGCACCGGGGAGCTGTTTTTT
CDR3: CASSLTRSTGELFF

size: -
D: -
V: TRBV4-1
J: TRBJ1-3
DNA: TGCGCCAGCAGCCAAGGGGCAGGGAGGGACACCATATATTTT
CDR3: CASSQGAGRDTIYF

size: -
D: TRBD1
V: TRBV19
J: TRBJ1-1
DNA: TGTGCCAGTAGTATTGGTAGAGGGACAGGGCCTGAAGCTTTCTTT
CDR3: CASSIGRGTGPEAFF

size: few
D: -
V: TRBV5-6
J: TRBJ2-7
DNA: TGTGCCAGCAGCTTAGGAGTTTCCTACGAGCAGTACTTC
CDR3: CASSLGVSYEQYF

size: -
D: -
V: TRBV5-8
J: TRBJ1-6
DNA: TGTGCCAGCAGCCTAGGACAGTATAATTCACCCCTACACTTT
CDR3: CASSLGQYNSPLHF

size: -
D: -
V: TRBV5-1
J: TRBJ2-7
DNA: TGCGCCAGCAGCTCCCAATACAGTATTGATGAGCAGTACTTC
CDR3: CASSSQYSIDEQYF

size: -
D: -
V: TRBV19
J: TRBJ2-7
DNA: TGTGCCAGTAGTATGTGGACTTACTCCTACGAGCAGTACTTC
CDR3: CASSMWTYSYEQYF

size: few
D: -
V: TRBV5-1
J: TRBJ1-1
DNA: TGCGCCAGCAGCAAGTTTCCCGGCGGGGGGAGAACTGAAGCTTTCTTT
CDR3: CASSKFPGGGRTEAFF

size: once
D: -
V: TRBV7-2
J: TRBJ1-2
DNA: TGTGCCAGCAGCTTAGTTCTTGGGTATTGGGCAGACACCTATGGCTACACCTTC
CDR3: CASSLVLGYWADTYGYTF

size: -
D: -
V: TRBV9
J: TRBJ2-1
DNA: TGTGCCAGCAGCGTAGCTGGGGACTTTTACAATGAGCAGTTCTTC
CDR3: CASSVAGDFYNEQFF

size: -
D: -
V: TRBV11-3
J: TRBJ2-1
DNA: TGTGCCAGCAGCTTAGGTCAGGGTGTCGATGAGCAGTTCTTC
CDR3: CASSLGQGVDEQFF

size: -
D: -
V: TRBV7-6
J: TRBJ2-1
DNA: TGTGCCAGCAGCGAGGGCCGTTCTGGAACCTACAATGAGCAGTTCTTC
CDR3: CASSEGRSGTYNEQFF

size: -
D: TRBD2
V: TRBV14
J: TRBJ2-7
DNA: TGTGCCAGCAGCCAATCCCGTACCGTAAGATGGACTAGCGGGAGTCACTCCTACGAGCAGTACTTC
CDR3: CASSQSRTVRWTSGSHSYEQYF

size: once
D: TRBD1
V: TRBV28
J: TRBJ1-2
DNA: TGTGCCAGCAGTTCTTTTGTGGGACAGGGATATGGCTACACCTTC
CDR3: CASSSFVGQGYGYTF

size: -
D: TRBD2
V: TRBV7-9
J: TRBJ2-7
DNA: TGTGCCAGCAGCAGTACGGGGGGGCCATATACAACCTCCACCTACGAGCAGTACTTC
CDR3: CASSSTGGPYTTSTYEQYF